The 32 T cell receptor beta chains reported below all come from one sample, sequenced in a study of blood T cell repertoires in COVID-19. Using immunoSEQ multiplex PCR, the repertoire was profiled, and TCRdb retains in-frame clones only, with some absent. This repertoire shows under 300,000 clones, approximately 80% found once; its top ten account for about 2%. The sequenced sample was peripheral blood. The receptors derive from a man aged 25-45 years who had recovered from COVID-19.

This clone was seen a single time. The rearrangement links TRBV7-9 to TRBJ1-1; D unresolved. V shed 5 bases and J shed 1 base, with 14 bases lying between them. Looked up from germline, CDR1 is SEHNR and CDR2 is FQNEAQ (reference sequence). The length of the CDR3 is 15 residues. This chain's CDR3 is CASSRDLAGNTEAFF. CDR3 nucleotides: TGTGCCAGCAGCCGCGACTTGGCGGGGAACACTGAAGCTTTCTTT.

This CDR3 reads CASGPPGSWGETQYF. The CDR3 nucleotides are TGTGCTAGTGGTCCCCCGGGTAGCTGGGGCGAGACCCAGTACTTC. The chain uses TRBV12-5 and TRBJ2-5, with a possible D match to TRBD1 (5 bases). The germline gives CDR1 LGHNT, CDR2 FRNRAP. This CDR3 spans 15 amino acids. V was cut by 5 bases and J by 5 bases, with 18 bases left in between.

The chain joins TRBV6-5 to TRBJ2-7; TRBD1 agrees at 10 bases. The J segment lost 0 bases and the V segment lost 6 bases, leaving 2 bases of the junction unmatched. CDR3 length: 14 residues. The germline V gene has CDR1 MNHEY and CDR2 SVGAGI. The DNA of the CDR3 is TGTGCCAGCAGGAGACAGGGGGCCTCCTACGAGCAGTACGTC. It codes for CASRRQGASYEQYV.

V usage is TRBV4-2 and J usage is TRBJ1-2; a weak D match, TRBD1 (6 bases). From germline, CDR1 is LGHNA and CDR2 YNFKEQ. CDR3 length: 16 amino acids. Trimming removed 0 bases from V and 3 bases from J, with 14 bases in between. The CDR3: CASSQEFGGADYGYTF. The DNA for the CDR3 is TGTGCCAGCAGCCAAGAATTCGGGGGGGCTGACTATGGCTACACCTTC.

CDR3 residues: CASSPRTGGFNEQFF. CDR3 bases: TGTGCCAGCAGCCCCAGGACAGGGGGCTTCAATGAGCAGTTCTTC. This chain joins TRBV14 and TRBJ2-1, with 11 bases aligning to TRBD1. CDR1 and CDR2 (germline): SGHDN, FVKESK. The CDR3 is 15 amino acids. The V and J ends lost 4 bases and 6 bases, in that order; junction bases with no gene match: 5.

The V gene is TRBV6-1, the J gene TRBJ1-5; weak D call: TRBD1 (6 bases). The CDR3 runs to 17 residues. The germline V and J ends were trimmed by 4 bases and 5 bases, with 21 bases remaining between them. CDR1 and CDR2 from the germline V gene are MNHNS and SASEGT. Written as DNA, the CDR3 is TGTGCCAGCAGTGCGACCCAACAGGGCCGTTGGGATCAGCCCCAGCATTTT. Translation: CASSATQQGRWDQPQHF.

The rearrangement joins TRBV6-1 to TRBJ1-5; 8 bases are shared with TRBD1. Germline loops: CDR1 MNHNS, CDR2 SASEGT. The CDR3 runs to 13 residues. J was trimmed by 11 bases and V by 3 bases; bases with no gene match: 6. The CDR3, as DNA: TGTGCCAGCAGTGAGGGACAGGAGGGTACCCAGCATTTT. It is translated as CASSEGQEGTQHF.

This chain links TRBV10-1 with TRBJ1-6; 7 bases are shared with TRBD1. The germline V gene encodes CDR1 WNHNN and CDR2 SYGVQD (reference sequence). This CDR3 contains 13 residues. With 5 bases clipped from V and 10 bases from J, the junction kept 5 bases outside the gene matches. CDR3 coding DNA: TGCGCCAGCAGTTCGACAGGGCTCTCACCCCTCCACTTT. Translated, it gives CASSSTGLSPLHF.

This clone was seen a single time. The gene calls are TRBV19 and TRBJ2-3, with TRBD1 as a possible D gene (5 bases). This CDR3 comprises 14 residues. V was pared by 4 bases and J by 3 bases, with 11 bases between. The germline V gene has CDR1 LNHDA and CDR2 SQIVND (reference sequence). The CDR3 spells CASSKGEVTDTQYF. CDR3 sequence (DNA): TGTGCCAGTAGTAAAGGGGAAGTGACAGATACGCAGTATTTT.

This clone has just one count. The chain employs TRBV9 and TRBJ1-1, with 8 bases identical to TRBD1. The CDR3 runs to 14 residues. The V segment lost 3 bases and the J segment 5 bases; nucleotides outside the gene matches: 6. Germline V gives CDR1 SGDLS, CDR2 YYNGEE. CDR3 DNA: TGTGCCAGCAGCGCTTCGACAGGGGAGACTGAAGCTTTCTTT. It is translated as CASSASTGETEAFF.

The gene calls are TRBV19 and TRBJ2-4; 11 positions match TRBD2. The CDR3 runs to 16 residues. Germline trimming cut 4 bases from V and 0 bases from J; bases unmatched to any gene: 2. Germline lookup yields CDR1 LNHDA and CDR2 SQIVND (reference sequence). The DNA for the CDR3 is TGTGCCAGTAGTAGACTAGCGGGGTTAGCCAAAAACATTCAGTACTTC. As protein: CASSRLAGLAKNIQYF.

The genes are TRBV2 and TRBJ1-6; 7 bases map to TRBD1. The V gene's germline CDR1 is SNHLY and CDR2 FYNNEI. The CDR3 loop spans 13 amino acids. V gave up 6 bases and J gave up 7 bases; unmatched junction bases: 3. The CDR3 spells CASRQGQNSPLHF. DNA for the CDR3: TGTGCCAGCAGACAGGGGCAAAATTCACCCCTCCACTTT.

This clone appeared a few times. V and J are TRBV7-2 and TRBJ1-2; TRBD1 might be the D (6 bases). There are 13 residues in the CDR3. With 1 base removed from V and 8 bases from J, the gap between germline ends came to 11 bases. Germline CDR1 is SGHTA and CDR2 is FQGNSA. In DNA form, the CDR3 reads TGTGCCAGCAGCTTAGGACAGGACCGAGGCTACACCTTC. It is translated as CASSLGQDRGYTF.

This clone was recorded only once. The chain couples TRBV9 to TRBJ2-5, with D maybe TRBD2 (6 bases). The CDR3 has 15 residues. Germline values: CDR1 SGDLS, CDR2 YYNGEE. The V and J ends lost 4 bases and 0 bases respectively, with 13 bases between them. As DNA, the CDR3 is TGTGCCAGCAGCCCACGCGGGGCTAACCAAGAGACCCAGTACTTC. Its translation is CASSPRGANQETQYF.

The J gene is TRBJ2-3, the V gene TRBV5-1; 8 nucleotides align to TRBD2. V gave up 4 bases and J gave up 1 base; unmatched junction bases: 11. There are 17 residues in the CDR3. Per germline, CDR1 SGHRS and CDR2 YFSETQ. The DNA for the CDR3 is TGCGCCAGCAGCACGGAGACGGGTAGCGGGGGCACAGATACGCAGTATTTT. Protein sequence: CASSTETGSGGTDTQYF. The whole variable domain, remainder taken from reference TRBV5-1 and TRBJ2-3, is KAGVTQTPRYLIKTRGQQVTLSCSPISGHRSVSWYQQTPGQGLQFLFEYFSETQRNKGNFPGRFSGRQFSNSRSEMNVSTLELGDSALYLCASSTETGSGGTDTQYFGPGTRLTVL.

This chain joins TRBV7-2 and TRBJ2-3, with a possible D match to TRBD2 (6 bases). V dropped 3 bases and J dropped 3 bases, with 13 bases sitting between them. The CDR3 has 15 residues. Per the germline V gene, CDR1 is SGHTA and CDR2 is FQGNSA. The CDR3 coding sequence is TGTGCCAGCAGCTTTAGTTCGGGGGAAACAGATACGCAGTATTTT. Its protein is CASSFSSGETDTQYF.

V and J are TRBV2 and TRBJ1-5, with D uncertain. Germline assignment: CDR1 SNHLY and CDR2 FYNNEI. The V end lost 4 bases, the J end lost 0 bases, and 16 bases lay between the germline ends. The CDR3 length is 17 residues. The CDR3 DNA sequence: TGTGCCAGCAGTGCGGTCGATCTTACCTATAGCAATCAGCCCCAGCATTTT. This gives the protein CASSAVDLTYSNQPQHF.

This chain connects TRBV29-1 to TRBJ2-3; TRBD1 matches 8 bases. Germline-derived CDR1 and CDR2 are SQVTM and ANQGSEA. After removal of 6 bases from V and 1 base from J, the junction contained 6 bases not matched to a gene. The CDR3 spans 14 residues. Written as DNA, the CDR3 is TGCAGCGTCACAGGACAGGGACGCACAGATACGCAGTATTTT. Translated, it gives CSVTGQGRTDTQYF.

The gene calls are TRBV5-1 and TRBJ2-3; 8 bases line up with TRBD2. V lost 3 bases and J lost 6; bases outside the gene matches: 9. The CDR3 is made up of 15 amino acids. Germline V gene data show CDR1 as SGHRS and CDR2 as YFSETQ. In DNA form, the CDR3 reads TGCGCCAGCAGCTCCTCGGGAGGGCTCGGGGATACGCAGTATTTT. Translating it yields CASSSSGGLGDTQYF. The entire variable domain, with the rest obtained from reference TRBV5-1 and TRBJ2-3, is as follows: KAGVTQTPRYLIKTRGQQVTLSCSPISGHRSVSWYQQTPGQGLQFLFEYFSETQRNKGNFPGRFSGRQFSNSRSEMNVSTLELGDSALYLCASSSSGGLGDTQYFGPGTRLTVL.

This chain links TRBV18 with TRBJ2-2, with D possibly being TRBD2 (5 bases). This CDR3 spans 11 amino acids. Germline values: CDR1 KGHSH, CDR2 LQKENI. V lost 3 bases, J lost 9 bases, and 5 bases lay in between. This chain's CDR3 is CASSPGRELFF. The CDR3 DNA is TGTGCCAGCTCACCCGGGAGGGAGCTGTTTTTT.

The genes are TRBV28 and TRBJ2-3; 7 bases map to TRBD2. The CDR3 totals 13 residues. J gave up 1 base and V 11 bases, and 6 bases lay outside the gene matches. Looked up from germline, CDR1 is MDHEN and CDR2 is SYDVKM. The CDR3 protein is CAALAGGTDTQYF. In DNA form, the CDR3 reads TGTGCCGCTCTCGCGGGGGGCACAGATACGCAGTATTTT.

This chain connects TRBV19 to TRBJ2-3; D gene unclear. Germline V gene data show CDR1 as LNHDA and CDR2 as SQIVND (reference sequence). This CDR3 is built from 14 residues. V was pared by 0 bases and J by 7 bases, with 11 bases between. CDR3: CASSIEGPRNTQYF. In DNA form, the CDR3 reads TGTGCCAGTAGTATAGAGGGCCCCCGGAATACGCAGTATTTT.

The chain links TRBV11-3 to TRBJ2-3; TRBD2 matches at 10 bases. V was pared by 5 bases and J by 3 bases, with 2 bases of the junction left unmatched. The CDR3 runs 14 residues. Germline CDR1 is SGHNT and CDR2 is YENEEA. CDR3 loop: CASSRGLATDTQYF. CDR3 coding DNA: TGTGCCAGCAGCCGGGGACTAGCGACAGATACGCAGTATTTT.

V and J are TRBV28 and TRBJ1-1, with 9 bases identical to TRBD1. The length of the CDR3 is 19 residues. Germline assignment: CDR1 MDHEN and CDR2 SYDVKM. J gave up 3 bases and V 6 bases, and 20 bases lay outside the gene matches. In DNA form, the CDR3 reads TGTGCCAGCAGCCGAGGAGGAGAACAGGGGGCGCGATACGACACTGAAGCTTTCTTT. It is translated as CASSRGGEQGARYDTEAFF.

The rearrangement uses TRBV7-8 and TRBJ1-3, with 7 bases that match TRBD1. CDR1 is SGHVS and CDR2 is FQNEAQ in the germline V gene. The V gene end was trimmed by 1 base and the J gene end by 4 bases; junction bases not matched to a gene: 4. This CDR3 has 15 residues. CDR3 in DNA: TGTGCCAGCAGCTTAGACAGGGGAAACGGAAACACCATATATTTT. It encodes CASSLDRGNGNTIYF. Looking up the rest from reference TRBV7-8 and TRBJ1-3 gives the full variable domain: GAGVSQSPRYKVAKRGQDVALRCDPISGHVSLFWYQQALGQGPEFLTYFQNEAQLDKSGLPSDRFFAERPEGSVSTLKIQRTQQEDSAVYLCASSLDRGNGNTIYFGEGSWLTVV.

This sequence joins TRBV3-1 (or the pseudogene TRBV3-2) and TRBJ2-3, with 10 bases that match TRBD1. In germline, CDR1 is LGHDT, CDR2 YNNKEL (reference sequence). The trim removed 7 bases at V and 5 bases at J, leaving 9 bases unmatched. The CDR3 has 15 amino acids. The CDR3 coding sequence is TGTGCCAGCACCAACTGGGACAGGGGACTAGATACGCAGTATTTT. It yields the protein CASTNWDRGLDTQYF.

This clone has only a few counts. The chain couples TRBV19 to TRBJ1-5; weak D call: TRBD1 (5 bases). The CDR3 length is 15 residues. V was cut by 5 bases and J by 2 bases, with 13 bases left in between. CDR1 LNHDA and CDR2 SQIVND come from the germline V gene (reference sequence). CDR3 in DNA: TGTGCCAGTAGTCAGGAAGGGGAAGGCAATCAGCCCCAGCATTTT. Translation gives CASSQEGEGNQPQHF. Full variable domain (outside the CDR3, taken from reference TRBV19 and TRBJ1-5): DGGITQSPKYLFRKEGQNVTLSCEQNLNHDAMYWYRQDPGQGLRLIYYSQIVNDFQKGDIAEGYSVSREKKESFPLTVTSAQKNPTAFYLCASSQEGEGNQPQHFGDGTRLSIL.

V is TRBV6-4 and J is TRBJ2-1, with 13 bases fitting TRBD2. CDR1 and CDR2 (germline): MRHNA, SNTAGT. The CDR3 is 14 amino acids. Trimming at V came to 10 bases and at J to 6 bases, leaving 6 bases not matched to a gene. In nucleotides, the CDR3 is TGTGCCACCCGAAGACTAGCGGGAGGCAATGAGCAGTTCTTC. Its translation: CATRRLAGGNEQFF.

The CDR3 DNA sequence: TGTGCCACCAGCAGACCAGCCGGAGGGGCAGATACGCAGTATTTT. Its protein product is CATSRPAGGADTQYF. The chain carries TRBV15 and TRBJ2-3, with TRBD2 as a possible D gene (6 bases). The CDR3 extends over 15 amino acids. CDR1 is LNHNV and CDR2 is YYDKDF in the germline V gene (reference sequence). Trimming cost V 2 bases and J 4 bases, with 13 bases left between them.

CDR3 sequence reads: CASSLGRPEAFF. The CDR3 region has the DNA TGTGCCAGCAGTTTGGGGCGGCCTGAAGCTTTCTTT. The V and J genes are TRBV6-2 or TRBV6-3 and TRBJ1-1, with D possibly being TRBD1 (5 bases). The CDR3 is made up of 12 amino acids. Per the germline V gene, CDR1 is MNHEY and CDR2 is SVGEGT. Trimming shortened V by 4 bases and J by 6 bases, and 9 bases separated the two germline ends.

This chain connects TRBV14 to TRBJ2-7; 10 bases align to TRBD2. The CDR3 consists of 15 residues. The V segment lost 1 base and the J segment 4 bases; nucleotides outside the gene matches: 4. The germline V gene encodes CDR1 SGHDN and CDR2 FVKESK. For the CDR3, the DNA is TGTGCCAGCAGCCAAGTAGCGGGGGGCCTTTACGAGCAGTACGTC. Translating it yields CASSQVAGGLYEQYV.

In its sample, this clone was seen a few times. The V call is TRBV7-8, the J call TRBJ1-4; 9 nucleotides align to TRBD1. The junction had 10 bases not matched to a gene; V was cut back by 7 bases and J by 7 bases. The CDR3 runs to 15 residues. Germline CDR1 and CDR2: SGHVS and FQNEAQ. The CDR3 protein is CASTPEGTGSEKLFF. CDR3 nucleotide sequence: TGTGCCAGCACGCCCGAAGGGACAGGGAGTGAAAAACTGTTTTTT.